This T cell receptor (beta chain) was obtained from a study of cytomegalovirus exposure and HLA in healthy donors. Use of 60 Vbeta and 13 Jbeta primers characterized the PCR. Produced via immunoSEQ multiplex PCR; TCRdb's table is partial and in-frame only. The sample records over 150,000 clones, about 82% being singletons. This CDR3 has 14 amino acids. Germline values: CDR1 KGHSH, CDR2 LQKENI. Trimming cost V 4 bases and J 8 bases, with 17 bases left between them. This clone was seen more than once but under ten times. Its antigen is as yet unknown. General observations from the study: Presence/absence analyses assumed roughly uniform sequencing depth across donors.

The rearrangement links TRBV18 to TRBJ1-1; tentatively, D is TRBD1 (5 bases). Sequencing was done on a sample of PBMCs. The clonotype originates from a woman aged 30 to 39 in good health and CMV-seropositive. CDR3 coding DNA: TGTGCCAGCTCACTTAAGGGGTCTCTGATGGAAGCTTTCTTT. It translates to CASSLKGSLMEAFF.